These T cell receptor beta chains were read from a single sample in a study of T cells in Graves' hyperthyroidism and ophthalmopathy. TCRdb reprocessed the multiplex PCR reads via MiXCR and lists one record per CDR3 protein. The repertoire has 490,000 or so distinct CDR3 sequences, over 45% of them found once; the top ten carry approximately 44%. What was sequenced was peripheral blood or thyroid tissue (not recorded which). All receptors come from an adult woman with Graves' disease, either hyperthyroidism or ophthalmopathy (not recorded which). CDR3s include the opening cysteine and the closing phenylalanine or tryptophan. D genes are given only for firm matches. Not all rows give a size; the values are once, few, many and, for expanded clones, a class.

d_call: NA; j_call: TRBJ1-2; v_call: TRBV20-1; clone_size: NA; cdr3_nt: TGCAGTGCCAGCTCGTCGAAGAACTATGGCTACACCTTC; cdr3_aa: CSASSSKNYGYTF
d_call: TRBD1; j_call: TRBJ2-1; v_call: TRBV29-1; clone_size: few; cdr3_nt: TGCAGCGTACTCAGGGGGCGCCTCAACAATGAGCAGTTCTTC; cdr3_aa: CSVLRGRLNNEQFF
d_call: TRBD1; j_call: TRBJ1-1; v_call: TRBV15; clone_size: few; cdr3_nt: TGTGCCACCAGCGGCTACAGGGGAAACACTGAAGCTTTCTTT; cdr3_aa: CATSGYRGNTEAFF
d_call: NA; j_call: TRBJ1-5; v_call: TRBV20-1; clone_size: many; cdr3_nt: TGCAGTGCGCCCCCGGGCAGGGGAGGCCATCAGCCCCAGCATTTT; cdr3_aa: CSAPPGRGGHQPQHF
d_call: TRBD1; j_call: TRBJ2-7; v_call: TRBV20-1; clone_size: many; cdr3_nt: TGCAGTGCTGGACAGGACCGCTACGAGCAGTACTTC; cdr3_aa: CSAGQDRYEQYF
d_call: NA; j_call: TRBJ1-1; v_call: TRBV10-3; clone_size: NA; cdr3_nt: TGTGCCATCAGTGTTTCGACCCGGGGGGAGACGGAAGCTTTCTTT; cdr3_aa: CAISVSTRGETEAFF
d_call: TRBD1; j_call: TRBJ1-3; v_call: TRBV7-9; clone_size: NA; cdr3_nt: TGTGCCAGCAGCAAACCGGGACAGCGTCTTTCTGGAAACACCATATATTTT; cdr3_aa: CASSKPGQRLSGNTIYF
d_call: TRBD1; j_call: TRBJ1-2; v_call: TRBV5-1; clone_size: NA; cdr3_nt: TGCGCCAGTAAGCTAGCGGGAACAGGGGACTACACCTTC; cdr3_aa: CASKLAGTGDYTF
d_call: TRBD1; j_call: TRBJ2-5; v_call: TRBV7-9; clone_size: many; cdr3_nt: TGTGCCAGCAGCCCAACCTCCGGGACAGAGTGTGAGACCCAGTACTTC; cdr3_aa: CASSPTSGTECETQYF
d_call: NA; j_call: TRBJ1-5; v_call: TRBV15; clone_size: few; cdr3_nt: TGTGCCACCAGCAGAGCTGCTAGCGGGGGGCCCGAGCATTTT; cdr3_aa: CATSRAASGGPEHF
d_call: TRBD2; j_call: TRBJ2-2; v_call: TRBV7-8; clone_size: many; cdr3_nt: TGTGCCAGCAGCCCCGGACTAGTTCCCGGGGAGCTGTTTTTT; cdr3_aa: CASSPGLVPGELFF
d_call: NA; j_call: TRBJ2-6; v_call: TRBV9; clone_size: NA; cdr3_nt: TGTGCCAGCAGCGACGACAGGACTGGGGCCAACGTCCTGACTTTC; cdr3_aa: CASSDDRTGANVLTF
d_call: NA; j_call: TRBJ1-2; v_call: TRBV7-2; clone_size: few; cdr3_nt: TGTGCCAGCAGCGACCTCCTACAGGTTCTCTATGGCTACACCTTC; cdr3_aa: CASSDLLQVLYGYTF
d_call: TRBD2; j_call: TRBJ2-6; v_call: TRBV28; clone_size: NA; cdr3_nt: TGTGCCAGCAGTCAACTAGCGGGAGATGGGGCCAACGTCCTGACTTTC; cdr3_aa: CASSQLAGDGANVLTF
d_call: TRBD2; j_call: TRBJ2-2; v_call: TRBV2; clone_size: NA; cdr3_nt: TGTGCCAGCAAAGCGGGAGAGCACACCGGGGAGCTGTTTTTT; cdr3_aa: CASKAGEHTGELFF
d_call: TRBD1; j_call: TRBJ2-7; v_call: TRBV29-1; clone_size: NA; cdr3_nt: TGCAGCTTGGTACAGGGGCAGGCGGGCTACGAGCAGTACTTC; cdr3_aa: CSLVQGQAGYEQYF
d_call: NA; j_call: TRBJ2-7; v_call: TRBV19; clone_size: NA; cdr3_nt: TGTGCCAGTAGTATAGGTCTCCACGGCTACGAGCAGTACTTC; cdr3_aa: CASSIGLHGYEQYF
d_call: TRBD2; j_call: TRBJ2-7; v_call: TRBV29-1; clone_size: many; cdr3_nt: TGCAGCGTTTTGGGACTAGCGGGAGTGCGGGAGCAGTACTTC; cdr3_aa: CSVLGLAGVREQYF
d_call: TRBD2; j_call: TRBJ2-7; v_call: TRBV6-6; clone_size: many; cdr3_nt: TGTGCCAGCAGCCTCTTATGGGGCGGGGGGGGCGAGCAGTACTTC; cdr3_aa: CASSLLWGGGGEQYF
d_call: NA; j_call: TRBJ1-2; v_call: TRBV7-8; clone_size: once; cdr3_nt: TGTGCCAGCAGCTTAGGTCCATTGGGAGGTTGGTATGGCTACACCTTC; cdr3_aa: CASSLGPLGGWYGYTF
d_call: NA; j_call: TRBJ2-7; v_call: TRBV15; clone_size: NA; cdr3_nt: TGTGCCACCAGCAGATACCCATCCCGCTACGAGCAGTACTTC; cdr3_aa: CATSRYPSRYEQYF
d_call: NA; j_call: TRBJ2-5; v_call: TRBV11-1; clone_size: NA; cdr3_nt: TGTGCCAGCAGCTTCGGTTTTACTCGAGAGACCCAGTACTTC; cdr3_aa: CASSFGFTRETQYF
d_call: NA; j_call: TRBJ1-2; v_call: TRBV5-1; clone_size: NA; cdr3_nt: TGCGCCAGCAGCCCTACAGGAACCCTGAACTATGGCTACACCTTC; cdr3_aa: CASSPTGTLNYGYTF
d_call: NA; j_call: TRBJ2-7; v_call: TRBV29-1; clone_size: many; cdr3_nt: TGCAGCGTTGGCCAATTCAAGTGGGGGGGGGGCATCGCCTACGAGCAGTACTTC; cdr3_aa: CSVGQFKWGGGIAYEQYF
d_call: TRBD1; j_call: TRBJ2-7; v_call: TRBV29-1; clone_size: many; cdr3_nt: TGCAGCGGAGGACAGGGGCGCTCCTACGAGCAGTACTTC; cdr3_aa: CSGGQGRSYEQYF
d_call: TRBD1; j_call: TRBJ2-7; v_call: TRBV7-9; clone_size: NA; cdr3_nt: TGTGCCAGCAGCTCCCCAAGGGGGCTCCACGAGCAGCACTTC; cdr3_aa: CASSSPRGLHEQHF
d_call: TRBD1; j_call: TRBJ1-1; v_call: TRBV27; clone_size: few; cdr3_nt: TGTGCCAGCACAACAGGGGCCAGGGGGAGGGCTTTCTTT; cdr3_aa: CASTTGARGRAFF
d_call: NA; j_call: TRBJ1-3; v_call: TRBV9; clone_size: few; cdr3_nt: TGTGCCAGCAGTTTATATGGTCGGTGGGGATCAGGGAGCTCTGGAAACACCATATATTTT; cdr3_aa: CASSLYGRWGSGSSGNTIYF
d_call: TRBD1; j_call: TRBJ1-1; v_call: TRBV2; clone_size: few; cdr3_nt: TGTGCCAGCAGTGTGGACAGGGTTGGGAACACTGAAGCTTTCTTT; cdr3_aa: CASSVDRVGNTEAFF
d_call: NA; j_call: TRBJ2-5; v_call: TRBV4-1; clone_size: NA; cdr3_nt: TGCGCCAGCAGCCAACAGGGTCATCAGGGGGAGACCCAGTACTTC; cdr3_aa: CASSQQGHQGETQYF
d_call: NA; j_call: TRBJ1-2; v_call: TRBV16; clone_size: NA; cdr3_nt: TGTGCCAGCAGCCAAGTAGGGCTTCTTGGCTACACCTTC; cdr3_aa: CASSQVGLLGYTF
d_call: NA; j_call: TRBJ2-5; v_call: TRBV9; clone_size: NA; cdr3_nt: TGTGCCAGCAGCGTAGAGGGACGGCAAGAGACCCAGTACTTC; cdr3_aa: CASSVEGRQETQYF
d_call: TRBD1; j_call: TRBJ1-5; v_call: TRBV12-3/TRBV12-4; clone_size: many; cdr3_nt: TGTGCCAGCACGAGGGGGCAGGCTCAGCCCCAGCATTTT; cdr3_aa: CASTRGQAQPQHF
d_call: NA; j_call: TRBJ1-1; v_call: TRBV10-3; clone_size: NA; cdr3_nt: TGTGCCATCAGTGAGTTCACAGGCAGCACTGAAGCTTTCTTT; cdr3_aa: CAISEFTGSTEAFF
d_call: NA; j_call: TRBJ2-2; v_call: TRBV12-3/TRBV12-4; clone_size: NA; cdr3_nt: TGTGCCAGCTGGCACACCGGGGAGCTGTTTTTT; cdr3_aa: CASWHTGELFF
d_call: NA; j_call: TRBJ1-2; v_call: TRBV10-2; clone_size: NA; cdr3_nt: TGCGCCAGCAGTGAGTCGAAGACCCGAGGGGACTACACCTTC; cdr3_aa: CASSESKTRGDYTF
d_call: TRBD1; j_call: TRBJ1-1; v_call: TRBV29-1; clone_size: NA; cdr3_nt: TGCAGCGTTGAAGGAGACAGGGGGAACACTGAAGCTTTCTTT; cdr3_aa: CSVEGDRGNTEAFF
d_call: NA; j_call: TRBJ1-4; v_call: TRBV2; clone_size: many; cdr3_nt: TGTGCCAGCAGGGTCTCGAATAGTGGCGAAAAACTGTTTTTT; cdr3_aa: CASRVSNSGEKLFF
d_call: NA; j_call: TRBJ2-7; v_call: TRBV6-5; clone_size: many; cdr3_nt: TGTGCCAGCAGTTACGCTTTAAAGTCCGAGCAGTACTTC; cdr3_aa: CASSYALKSEQYF
d_call: NA; j_call: TRBJ2-2; v_call: TRBV10-3; clone_size: NA; cdr3_nt: TGTGCCATCAGTGGGGAGCTGTTTTTT; cdr3_aa: CAISGELFF
d_call: NA; j_call: TRBJ2-5; v_call: TRBV7-2; clone_size: few; cdr3_nt: TGTGCCAGCAGCTCCCAAACCAATCAGCCCCAGTACTTC; cdr3_aa: CASSSQTNQPQYF
d_call: NA; j_call: TRBJ1-6; v_call: TRBV20-1; clone_size: NA; cdr3_nt: TGCAGTGCTAGGGGTTCACCCCTCCACTTT; cdr3_aa: CSARGSPLHF
d_call: TRBD1; j_call: TRBJ2-1; v_call: TRBV7-8; clone_size: NA; cdr3_nt: TGTGCCAGCAGCTTAGGTAGGGGGCAATTCTTC; cdr3_aa: CASSLGRGQFF
d_call: NA; j_call: TRBJ2-2; v_call: TRBV7-2; clone_size: NA; cdr3_nt: TGTGCCAGCAGCCACAGTCAGGGTCCGGAGCTGTTTTTT; cdr3_aa: CASSHSQGPELFF
d_call: NA; j_call: TRBJ1-5; v_call: TRBV7-9; clone_size: once; cdr3_nt: TGTGCCAGCAGTTCAACTACGGACAGAAGTCAGCCCCAGCATTTT; cdr3_aa: CASSSTTDRSQPQHF
d_call: NA; j_call: TRBJ2-3; v_call: TRBV7-9; clone_size: NA; cdr3_nt: TGTGCCAGCAGCTTACGCCCACAGGGCCCAGATACGCAGTATTTT; cdr3_aa: CASSLRPQGPDTQYF
d_call: TRBD1; j_call: TRBJ1-1; v_call: TRBV18; clone_size: NA; cdr3_nt: TGTGCCAGCTCACCCTCAATCCGGGACAGGAACACTGAAGCTTTCTTT; cdr3_aa: CASSPSIRDRNTEAFF
d_call: TRBD1; j_call: TRBJ1-1; v_call: TRBV4-2; clone_size: NA; cdr3_nt: TGTGCCAGCAGCCTCCGACAGGGCAGGGGGAACACTGAAGCTTTCTTT; cdr3_aa: CASSLRQGRGNTEAFF
d_call: NA; j_call: TRBJ2-1; v_call: TRBV20-1; clone_size: NA; cdr3_nt: TGCAGTGCTAGGTACACTAACAGTTACAATGAGCAGTTCTTC; cdr3_aa: CSARYTNSYNEQFF
d_call: NA; j_call: TRBJ1-1; v_call: TRBV7-3; clone_size: NA; cdr3_nt: TGTGCCAGCAGCTTACTCCCGGGCAACACTGAAGCTTTCTTT; cdr3_aa: CASSLLPGNTEAFF